These 32 T cell receptor beta chains originate from one sample sequenced in a study of CD8 T cells in ankylosing spondylitis. Study-wide findings and caveats: Characteristic, it appeared, of ankylosing spondylitis blood was a TCR beta motif of fewer than 10 highly homologous variants.

TCRdb reanalysed the 5' RACE reads using MiXCR and keeps one entry per CDR3 protein. The table has over 400,000 distinct CDR3 sequences, 25% to 30% seen once; the top ten hold 0.75% to 0.9%. The antigens for these receptors are not known. Input material: blood, either unsorted or a sorted T cell fraction (not recorded which). These TCRs come from a male donor with ankylosing spondylitis.

As concerns this clonotype: The junction does not match germline at one end; this may be a read error. This chain links TRBV15 with TRBJ2-5; 7 positions match TRBD1. This CDR3 is built from 13 residues. Germline loops: CDR1 LNHNV, CDR2 YYDKDF (reference sequence). The CDR3 DNA reads TGTGCCACCAGCCGAGAAGGACAGGATTCCCAGTACTTC. Translated: CATSREGQDSQYF.

In its sample, this clonotype was seen a few times. The chain recombines TRBV20-1 with TRBJ1-5; 7 bases line up with TRBD1. CDR1 is DFQATT and CDR2 is SNEGSKA in the germline V gene (reference sequence). The CDR3 runs 13 residues. With 4 bases clipped from V and 1 base from J, the junction kept 1 base outside the gene matches. CDR3 DNA: TGCAGTGCTAACAGGGGAAGCAATCAGCCCCAGCATTTT. Translating gives CSANRGSNQPQHF.

In its sample, this clonotype was seen a few times. The chain combines TRBV24-1 with TRBJ2-2, with D perhaps TRBD2 (5 bases). V was pared by 6 bases and J by 4 bases, with 17 bases between. The CDR3 is 16 amino acids. Germline-derived CDR1 and CDR2 are KGHDR and SFDVKD. The DNA of the CDR3 is TGTGCCACCAGTCATCGGCCCCTCGCGGGCACCGGGGAGCTGTTTTTT. This encodes CATSHRPLAGTGELFF.

This clonotype was recorded a few times. The chain joins TRBV7-2 to TRBJ2-1, with 7 bases lining up with TRBD2. The CDR3 runs to 14 residues. V was clipped by 5 bases and J by 5 bases; unmatched bases: 6. The germline gives CDR1 SGHTA, CDR2 FQGNSA. The CDR3 is CASSPFREDNEQFF. CDR3 coding DNA: TGTGCCAGCAGCCCTTTTCGGGAGGACAATGAGCAGTTCTTC.

This clonotype was observed a handful of times. The V and J genes are TRBV2 and TRBJ2-5, with D perhaps matching TRBD1 (5 bases). Germline V gives CDR1 SNHLY, CDR2 FYNNEI. V was shortened by 8 bases and J by 3 bases, with 16 bases between the two germline ends. The CDR3 length is 14 residues. CDR3 nucleotides: TGTGCCAGCGAAAAGGGGCAGGGCGAAGAGACCCAGTACTTC. Its protein is CASEKGQGEETQYF.

This clonotype was observed a handful of times. The chain has TRBV5-4 and TRBJ2-3, with 13 nucleotides matching TRBD2. This CDR3 has 15 amino acids. From germline, CDR1 is SGHNT and CDR2 YYREEE (reference sequence). The trim removed 7 bases at V and 3 bases at J, leaving 5 bases unmatched. The CDR3 coding sequence is TGTGCCAGCCGACCGGGACTAGCGGGGACAGATACGCAGTATTTT. It encodes CASRPGLAGTDTQYF.

The chain combines TRBV25-1 with TRBJ2-1, with 10 bases matching TRBD2. This CDR3 has 14 amino acids. V lost 7 bases to trimming and J lost 6 bases; unmatched junction nucleotides: 6. Germline CDR1 and CDR2: MGHDK and SYGVNS. DNA for the CDR3: TGTGCCAGCACGCTAGCGGGAGCGTCCAATGAGCAGTTCTTC. It codes for CASTLAGASNEQFF.

This clonotype was counted only a few times. The chain carries TRBV3-1 and TRBJ2-1; perhaps D is TRBD1 or TRBD2 (5 bases each). The V end lost 0 bases, the J end lost 8 bases, and 8 bases lay between the germline ends. The V gene's germline CDR1 is LGHDT and CDR2 YNNKEL (reference sequence). CDR3 length equals 13 residues. The chain's CDR3 is CASSQERGDEQFF. CDR3 in DNA: TGTGCCAGCAGCCAAGAGAGAGGGGATGAGCAGTTCTTC.

The gene calls are TRBV27 and TRBJ1-1, with D tentatively TRBD1 (5 bases). This CDR3 has 15 residues. V lost 6 bases, J lost 4 bases, and 18 bases lay in between. Germline V gene sequence: CDR1 MNHEY, CDR2 SMNVEV (reference sequence). The DNA of the CDR3 is TGTGCCAGCAGACCACAGGTGGGGCGCCGCACTGAAGCTTTCTTT. Translating it yields CASRPQVGRRTEAFF.

The rearrangement links TRBV15 to TRBJ2-5; tentatively, D is TRBD1 or TRBD2 (6 bases each). The germline V gene encodes CDR1 LNHNV and CDR2 YYDKDF (reference sequence). Trimming removed 0 bases at V and 5 bases at J, with 13 bases between. The length of the CDR3 is 15 residues. CDR3 bases: TGTGCCACCAGCAGAGATCCAGGGGAGGCGGAGACCCAGTACTTC. It is translated as CATSRDPGEAETQYF.

V gene TRBV11-2 combines with J gene TRBJ2-5; 8 nucleotides match TRBD1. J was trimmed by 5 bases and V by 4 bases; bases with no gene match: 6. CDR3 length equals 14 residues. Germline loops: CDR1 SGHAT, CDR2 FQNNGV. CDR3 DNA: TGTGCCAGCAGCTCCCGACAGGGGCGGGAGACCCAGTACTTC. Protein product: CASSSRQGRETQYF. Together with reference TRBV11-2 and TRBJ2-5, the CDR3 gives the full variable domain: EAGVAQSPRYKIIEKRQSVAFWCNPISGHATLYWYQQILGQGPKLLIQFQNNGVVDDSQLPKDRFSAERLKGVDSTLKIQPAKLEDSAVYLCASSSRQGRETQYFGPGTRLLVL.

This chain uses TRBV5-4 with TRBJ2-7; maybe TRBD1 (6 bases). This CDR3 has 15 amino acids. Trimming pared 0 bases from V and 6 bases from J, leaving 16 bases between. Germline CDR1 and CDR2: SGHNT and YYREEE (reference sequence). The CDR3 sequence is CASSLAGGGFREQYV. In DNA form, the CDR3 reads TGTGCCAGCAGCTTGGCCGGTGGGGGCTTTCGCGAGCAGTACGTC.

In this sample, this clonotype turned up a few times. This chain uses TRBV12-3 or TRBV12-4 with TRBJ2-3, with 12 bases lining up with TRBD2. V dropped 2 bases and J dropped 5; count of bases not matched to a gene: 5. The CDR3 consists of 16 residues. CDR3 region: CASSLPSGRGQDTQYF. CDR3 nucleotides: TGTGCCAGCAGTTTACCTAGCGGGAGGGGACAAGATACGCAGTATTTT.

The genes are TRBV5-1 and TRBJ1-2, with D uncertain. The germline V gene has CDR1 SGHRS and CDR2 YFSETQ. Trimming removed 7 bases from V and 4 bases from J, with 17 bases in between. The CDR3 runs 14 residues. The CDR3 is CASATEAGTYGYTF. The CDR3, as DNA: TGCGCCAGCGCGACGGAGGCAGGCACCTATGGCTACACCTTC.

The table lists this clonotype with many counts. This chain links TRBV5-6 with TRBJ1-4, with TRBD1 matching over 9 bases. This CDR3 region has 16 residues. V was pared by 5 bases and J by 4 bases, with 9 bases of the junction left unmatched. CDR1 SGHDT and CDR2 YYEEEE come from the germline V gene. CDR3 bases: TGTGCCAGCAGGAGGACAGGGGCGTATAGTAATGAAAAACTGTTTTTT. This codes for CASRRTGAYSNEKLFF.

This clonotype has just a few counts. The CDR3 here is CASSLRRVSLGELFF. The DNA of the CDR3 is TGTGCCAGCAGCTTACGAAGGGTTTCTCTGGGGGAGCTGTTTTTT. V gene TRBV7-2 combines with J gene TRBJ2-2; D is uncertain. This CDR3 contains 15 residues. Trimming took 2 bases from V and 8 from J, leaving 15 bases between them. CDR1 SGHTA and CDR2 FQGNSA come from the germline V gene.

V and J are TRBV20-1 and TRBJ1-3; no clear D gene. The CDR3 covers 13 residues. CDR1 is DFQATT, CDR2 SNEGSKA, per germline (reference sequence). V lost 1 base to trimming and J lost 2 bases, with 6 bases between them. The CDR3 protein is CSARASPGNTIYF. The CDR3 DNA reads TGCAGTGCTAGAGCTAGTCCTGGAAACACCATATATTTT.

This clonotype has a handful of counts. One junction end does not reproduce the germline sequence, and a read error may be involved. This chain joins TRBV7-9 and TRBJ2-1, with D possibly being TRBD2 (5 bases). This CDR3 comprises 11 residues. CDR1 is SEHNR and CDR2 is FQNEAQ in the germline V gene (reference sequence). The CDR3 DNA follows: TGTGCCAGCAGCTTAGGGCAGCGGCGGGTTTTC. Translating gives CASSLGQRRVF.

V usage is TRBV5-1 and J usage is TRBJ2-1; 9 nucleotides align to TRBD2. Germline V gene data show CDR1 as SGHRS and CDR2 as YFSETQ. After removal of 3 bases from V and 8 bases from J, the junction contained 6 bases not matched to a gene. The CDR3 loop spans 14 amino acids. In nucleotides, the CDR3 is TGCGCCAGCAGCTCCCTTAGCGGGAGACATGAGCAGTTCTTC. It encodes CASSSLSGRHEQFF.

The chain is built from TRBV20-1 and TRBJ2-7; D tentatively reads TRBD1 or TRBD2 (5 bases each). V shed 6 bases and J shed 3 bases, with 18 bases lying between them. The length of the CDR3 is 14 residues. Germline V gene sequence: CDR1 DFQATT, CDR2 SNEGSKA (reference sequence). CDR3 region: CSAARDGRVYEQYF. In DNA form, the CDR3 reads TGCAGTGCGGCCCGGGACGGACGGGTCTACGAGCAGTACTTC.

The V gene is TRBV14, the J gene TRBJ1-6; a possible D gene is TRBD1 (6 bases). The germline gives CDR1 SGHDN, CDR2 FVKESK. Trimming left V 4 bases short and J 7 bases short, with 14 bases between. The CDR3 is made up of 15 amino acids. The chain's CDR3 is CASSLQGVRNSPLHF. CDR3 in DNA: TGTGCCAGCAGCCTACAGGGAGTACGGAATTCACCCCTCCACTTT. Supplemented by reference TRBV14 and TRBJ1-6, the full variable domain reads EAGVTQFPSHSVIEKGQTVTLRCDPISGHDNLYWYRRVMGKEIKFLLHFVKESKQDESGMPNNRFLAERTGGTYSTLKVQPAELEDSGVYFCASSLQGVRNSPLHFGNGTRLTVT.

This chain joins TRBV28 and TRBJ1-2; D not resolved. CDR1 MDHEN and CDR2 SYDVKM come from the germline V gene. The CDR3 runs 14 residues. The V end was cut by 2 bases, the J end by 6 bases, with 13 bases between. CDR3 nucleotides: TGTGCCAGCAGTTTACAACGGAGCGTAGATGGCTACACCTTC. The encoded protein is CASSLQRSVDGYTF.

The J gene is TRBJ2-5, the V gene TRBV15; either TRBD1 or TRBD2 may fit D (5 bases each). The CDR3 is made up of 15 amino acids. Trimming pared 5 bases from V and 1 base from J, leaving 14 bases between. Germline loops: CDR1 LNHNV, CDR2 YYDKDF (reference sequence). CDR3 sequence reads: CATSRPLGTQETQYF. For the CDR3, the DNA is TGTGCCACCAGCCGCCCTTTGGGGACCCAAGAGACCCAGTACTTC.

The chain uses TRBV29-1 and TRBJ2-2; possible D gene TRBD2, 6 bases. The CDR3 has 14 residues. V was pared by 6 bases and J by 1 base, with 12 bases between. Germline V CDR1 and CDR2: SQVTM, ANQGSEA. The CDR3 bases are TGCAGCGTCTACCGGGACTTGAACACCGGGGAGCTGTTTTTT. This sequence encodes CSVYRDLNTGELFF.

The chain has TRBV15 and TRBJ1-3, with no clear D. Germline loops: CDR1 LNHNV, CDR2 YYDKDF (reference sequence). Deletions cut 6 bases from V and 7 bases from J, with 19 bases between. CDR3 size: 15 residues. CDR3 DNA sequence: TGTGCCACCAGTAAGGCCCCGCAAGGGCAGAACACCATATATTTT. This encodes CATSKAPQGQNTIYF.

This clonotype was seen at least ten times. V gene TRBV5-1 combines with J gene TRBJ2-1; D remains unclear. V lost 2 bases to trimming and J lost 0 bases, with 15 bases between them. Germline V gives CDR1 SGHRS, CDR2 YFSETQ. The CDR3 sequence is 17 residues long. In nucleotides, the CDR3 is TGCGCCAGCAGCTTTAATACGGGCGGAAGCTCCTACAATGAGCAGTTCTTC. Amino acid sequence: CASSFNTGGSSYNEQFF.

With regard to this clonotype: Without the conserved terminal phenylalanine or tryptophan, this CDR3 likely stems from a read error. The limits of the CDR3 on the DNA are not certain, so only TCRdb's listed CDR3 is given. The chain has TRBV5-1 and TRBJ2-3; TRBD2, the table's D call, lacks a check against the DNA. The CDR3 length is 13 residues, termini included. CDR1 is SGHRS, CDR2 YFSETQ, per germline. The CDR3 sequence is CASSLKGGSPSQL.

This clonotype has a handful of counts. The chain carries TRBV2 and TRBJ2-2; the D gene is possibly TRBD1 (5 bases). The germline V and J ends were trimmed by 5 bases and 5 bases, with 12 bases remaining between them. Germline assignment: CDR1 SNHLY and CDR2 FYNNEI. This CDR3 spans 14 amino acids. CDR3 region: CASSPRRETGELFF. The DNA for the CDR3 is TGTGCCAGCAGTCCACGCAGGGAAACCGGGGAGCTGTTTTTT. Full variable domain (rest looked up from reference TRBV2 and TRBJ2-2): EPEVTQTPSHQVTQMGQEVILRCVPISNHLYFYWYRQILGQKVEFLVSFYNNEISEKSEIFDDQFSVERPDGSNFTLKIRSTKLEDSAMYFCASSPRRETGELFFGEGSRLTVL.

The chain recombines TRBV3-1 with TRBJ2-3, with D possibly TRBD2 on 5 matching bases. Trimming shortened V by 0 bases and J by 2 bases, and 24 bases separated the two germline ends. This CDR3 region has 20 residues. Germline CDR1 LGHDT, CDR2 YNNKEL (reference sequence). The CDR3 protein is CASSQDPNSANLLSTDTQYF. The DNA for the CDR3 is TGTGCCAGCAGCCAAGACCCTAATAGCGCTAACCTATTATCCACAGATACGCAGTATTTT.

In its sample, this clonotype was seen a few times. V and J are TRBV12-3 or TRBV12-4 and TRBJ2-5; 13 bases are shared with TRBD2. V shed 6 bases and J 5 bases; nucleotides not matched to a gene: 6. The CDR3 is 15 residues long. For the CDR3, the DNA is TGTGCCAGCAGCTCCGGACTAGCGGGAGACGAGACCCAGTACTTC. The encoded protein is CASSSGLAGDETQYF.

This clonotype was seen a few times. The chain has TRBV20-1 and TRBJ2-1; D gene unclear. Trimming left V 4 bases short and J 3 bases short, with 4 bases between. Germline lookup yields CDR1 DFQATT and CDR2 SNEGSKA (reference sequence). This CDR3 comprises 11 residues. This CDR3 is CSAINYNEQFF. In nucleotides, the CDR3 is TGCAGTGCTATCAACTACAATGAGCAGTTCTTC.

This clonotype was seen a few times. The chain employs TRBV7-2 and TRBJ2-2; the match to TRBD1 covers 9 bases. The CDR3 is 15 amino acids. Trimming cost V 2 bases and J 6 bases; bases outside gene matches: 4. CDR1 is SGHTA, CDR2 FQGNSA, per germline. The CDR3 DNA follows: TGTGCCAGCAGCTTATTGGGACAGGGTTCCGGGGAGCTGTTTTTT. It specifies CASSLLGQGSGELFF.